These T cell receptor beta chains were read from a single sample in a study of human T cells and chemical hapten exposure. TCRdb itself ran the RACE reads through MiXCR, one entry per CDR3 protein. The sample consists of about 190,000 distinct CDR3 sequences, 24% of them appearing once. Here the sequenced sample was whole blood, taken in connection with sensitization to the hapten diphenylcyclopropenone (DPC). The receptor source for this set is a woman in her thirties or forties with alopecia areata. Some clones in this sample may be carry-over from other donors' samples. CDR3s include the opening cysteine and the closing phenylalanine or tryptophan. The D gene is left open where the match is weak. Where a row states a size, it is once, few, many or the class of an expanded clone; other rows omit it.

v_call	j_call	d_call	clone_size	cdr3_aa	cdr3_nt
TRBV20-1	TRBJ1-1	.	many	CSAPDTMNTEAFF	TGCAGTGCACCGGACACGATGAACACTGAAGCTTTCTTT
TRBV14	TRBJ2-3	.	.	CASSQERQSTQYF	TGTGCCAGCAGCCAAGAAAGGCAGAGTACGCAGTATTTT
TRBV10-3	TRBJ2-7	.	many	CAILRANPGEQYF	TGTGCCATCTTAAGGGCAAACCCGGGGGAGCAGTACTTC
TRBV7-2	TRBJ2-3	.	few	CASSPGGASTDTQYF	TGTGCCAGCAGCCCCGGCGGGGCTAGCACAGATACGCAGTATTTT
TRBV29-1	TRBJ2-1	TRBD1	few	CSVQTQGAGGEQFF	TGCAGCGTCCAAACACAGGGGGCTGGGGGTGAGCAGTTCTTC
TRBV6-5	TRBJ2-1	TRBD2	.	CASSPSGLSYNEQFF	TGTGCCAGCAGCCCTAGCGGCCTCTCCTACAATGAGCAGTTCTTC
TRBV7-8	TRBJ2-3	.	.	CASSLMAGPTDTQYF	TGTGCCAGCAGCTTAATGGCGGGACCGACAGATACGCAGTATTTT
TRBV27	TRBJ2-3	TRBD2	.	CASSSVPSGPDTQYF	TGTGCCAGCAGTTCAGTTCCTAGCGGGCCAGATACGCAGTATTTT
TRBV6-5	TRBJ2-7	TRBD1	.	CASSARDRGLYEQYF	TGTGCCAGCAGTGCCCGGGACAGGGGGCTCTACGAGCAGTACTTC
TRBV12-3/TRBV12-4	TRBJ1-3	.	.	CASRRVGNTIYF	TGTGCCAGCCGAAGGGTTGGAAACACCATATATTTT
TRBV29-1	TRBJ2-2	.	few	CSVVLGQNTGELFF	TGCAGCGTTGTTCTGGGGCAAAACACCGGGGAGCTGTTTTTT
TRBV5-6	TRBJ2-1	.	.	CASSPTYSGARTKEQFF	TGTGCCAGCAGCCCCACATATTCAGGCGCACGGACAAAGGAGCAGTTCTTC
TRBV28	TRBJ2-1	.	.	CASIPGAAGADNEQFF	TGTGCCAGCATCCCCGGGGCGGCGGGTGCCGACAATGAGCAGTTCTTC
TRBV7-9	TRBJ2-2	.	.	CASQGPTGELFF	TGTGCCAGCCAGGGGCCCACCGGGGAGCTGTTTTTT
TRBV7-8	TRBJ1-4	.	.	CASSQDRRRSELFF	TGTGCCAGCAGCCAGGACCGGCGGAGGTCGGAACTGTTTTTT
TRBV7-2	TRBJ1-1	.	few	CASSLILDPEAFF	TGTGCCAGCAGCTTAATCCTCGACCCCGAAGCTTTCTTT
TRBV7-2	TRBJ2-5	.	few	CASSLNLAGFQETQYF	TGTGCCAGCAGCTTAAATCTAGCTGGGTTCCAAGAGACCCAGTACTTC
TRBV20-1	TRBJ1-4	TRBD1	few	CSARRPGQSNEKLFF	TGCAGTGCTAGAAGGCCGGGACAGAGTAATGAAAAACTGTTTTTT
TRBV12-3/TRBV12-4	TRBJ1-5	.	few	CASTIAGGNQPQHF	TGTGCCAGCACCATCGCGGGGGGCAATCAGCCCCAGCATTTT
TRBV20-1	TRBJ1-5	.	few	CSASGGQQPQHF	TGCAGTGCTAGCGGGGGTCAGCAGCCCCAGCATTTT
TRBV20-1	TRBJ2-7	.	many	CSARDRTLTYEQYF	TGCAGTGCTAGAGATCGGACACTGACCTACGAGCAGTACTTC
TRBV10-1	TRBJ2-6	TRBD2	.	CASGTSVSGANVLTF	TGCGCCAGCGGGACTAGCGTAAGTGGGGCCAACGTCCTGACTTTC
TRBV24-1	TRBJ2-1	TRBD2	few	CATSEPGLAGAYNEQFF	TGTGCCACCAGTGAGCCGGGACTAGCGGGAGCCTACAATGAGCAGTTCTTC
TRBV18	TRBJ2-6	.	.	CASSPAAGANVLTF	TGTGCCAGCTCACCTGCAGCTGGGGCCAACGTCCTGACTTTC
TRBV10-3	TRBJ1-1	.	.	CAISSWNTNTEAFF	TGTGCCATCAGCTCCTGGAACACGAACACTGAAGCTTTCTTT
TRBV7-2	TRBJ2-1	.	.	CASSTGPDRYNEQFF	TGTGCCAGCAGCACCGGCCCTGACAGGTACAATGAGCAGTTCTTC
TRBV7-2	TRBJ2-3	.	many	CASSPTSTDTQYF	TGTGCCAGCAGCCCGACTAGCACAGATACGCAGTATTTT
TRBV18	TRBJ2-1	TRBD2	few	CASSRLTSASYNEQFF	TGTGCCAGCTCACGACTGACTAGCGCTTCCTACAATGAGCAGTTCTTC
TRBV28	TRBJ2-7	.	few	CASSLVSTVAYEQYF	TGTGCCAGCAGTCTCGTCTCGACAGTTGCCTACGAGCAGTACTTC
TRBV20-1	TRBJ2-3	TRBD2	.	CSASSSGSRTGTDTQYF	TGCAGTGCCAGCTCTAGCGGGAGCAGAACCGGCACAGATACGCAGTATTTT
TRBV29-1	TRBJ2-7	TRBD2	.	CSVVTGEGYEQYF	TGCAGCGTTGTAACGGGGGAGGGGTACGAGCAGTACTTC
TRBV20-1	TRBJ2-2	.	.	CSATRTGELFF	TGCAGTGCTACCCGCACCGGGGAGCTGTTTTTT
TRBV20-1	TRBJ1-1	.	.	CSARKDLNTEAFF	TGCAGTGCTAGAAAAGACCTGAACACTGAAGCTTTCTTT
TRBV5-1	TRBJ1-5	.	.	CASSLGSGDQPQHF	TGCGCCAGCAGCTTGGGCTCGGGGGACCAGCCCCAGCATTTT
TRBV4-2	TRBJ2-7	TRBD2	.	CASSPSGSEPYEQYF	TGTGCCAGCAGCCCTAGCGGGAGTGAACCCTACGAGCAGTACTTC
TRBV7-9	TRBJ2-7	TRBD2	many	CASSFGTSGYEQYF	TGTGCCAGCAGCTTTGGGACTAGCGGGTACGAGCAGTACTTC
TRBV20-1	TRBJ2-1	TRBD2	.	CSAINPSGSRDEQFF	TGCAGTGCTATTAATCCTAGCGGGAGTCGCGATGAGCAGTTCTTC
TRBV20-1	TRBJ2-2	.	.	CSARDHGLPANTGELFF	TGCAGTGCTAGAGACCATGGACTCCCCGCGAACACCGGGGAGCTGTTTTTT
TRBV7-8	TRBJ2-1	.	few	CASSLGQGDEQFF	TGTGCCAGCAGCCTTGGGCAGGGAGATGAGCAGTTCTTC